The 30 T cell receptor beta chains in this list originate from one sample, sequenced in a study of shared clonotypes between healthy human individuals. Clones were sequenced by immunoSEQ multiplex PCR, and TCRdb holds only the in-frame ones, with some missing. The data hold 1.4 million or so clones, with approximately 98.5% observed a single time. Sequenced: naive CD4+ T cells sorted from blood. Noted subset: CD45RA+ positively selected. The receptor source for this set is a man under 40 in good health.

The rearrangement uses TRBV7-9 and TRBJ1-2; D possibly corresponds to TRBD1 (6 bases). Trimming removed 2 bases from V and 1 base from J, with 17 bases in between. Germline V CDR1 and CDR2: SEHNR, FQNEAQ (reference sequence). This CDR3 is built from 17 residues. The CDR3 protein is CASSLRQVLNYNYGYTF. In nucleotides, the CDR3 is TGTGCCAGCAGCTTAAGACAGGTCCTCAACTATAACTATGGCTACACCTTC.

The gene calls are TRBV19 and TRBJ2-7; 7 bases are shared with TRBD1. Per the germline V gene, CDR1 is LNHDA and CDR2 is SQIVND (reference sequence). The CDR3 extends over 14 amino acids. V trimming: 6 bases; J trimming: 5 bases; junction bases outside the gene matches: 10. The CDR3, as DNA: TGTGCCAGTAGCCCCGACAGGGTTGAGGACGAGCAGTACTTC. Translation: CASSPDRVEDEQYF.

The chain has TRBV19 and TRBJ2-2; a possible D gene is TRBD1 (6 bases). Trimming pared 10 bases from V and 6 bases from J, leaving 15 bases between. Germline V gene sequence: CDR1 LNHDA, CDR2 SQIVND (reference sequence). CDR3 length: 13 amino acids. This CDR3 reads CAIRTALSGELFF. The CDR3 DNA is TGTGCCATCCGGACAGCCCTATCCGGGGAGCTGTTTTTT. Complete variable domain (other parts from reference TRBV19 and TRBJ2-2): DGGITQSPKYLFRKEGQNVTLSCEQNLNHDAMYWYRQDPGQGLRLIYYSQIVNDFQKGDIAEGYSVSREKKESFPLTVTSAQKNPTAFYLCAIRTALSGELFFGEGSRLTVL.

This chain links TRBV7-9 with TRBJ2-7; D not resolved. This CDR3 region has 16 residues. Germline V lookup: CDR1 SEHNR, CDR2 FQNEAQ (reference sequence). Trimming took off 2 bases at V and 1 base at J, with 15 bases between the two ends. The CDR3 region is CASSLNRLGSSYEQYF. For the CDR3, the DNA is TGTGCCAGCAGCTTAAATCGGCTCGGTTCGTCCTACGAGCAGTACTTC.

The chain links TRBV19 to TRBJ2-7, with 8 bases lining up with TRBD2. The CDR3 spans 13 residues. The junction had 3 bases not matched to a gene; V was cut back by 5 bases and J by 3 bases. CDR1 and CDR2 from the germline V gene are LNHDA and SQIVND (reference sequence). CDR3 nucleotides: TGTGCCAGTAGTTTGGGACTAGTCTACGAGCAGTACTTC. Translated, it gives CASSLGLVYEQYF.

The gene calls are TRBV19 and TRBJ2-1, with TRBD1 matching 8 bases. After removal of 7 bases from V and 5 bases from J, the junction contained 4 bases not matched to a gene. Germline assignment: CDR1 LNHDA and CDR2 SQIVND (reference sequence). The CDR3 length is 13 residues. The CDR3 sequence: CASTGGVHNEQFF. The CDR3 DNA reads TGTGCCAGTACAGGGGGCGTGCACAATGAGCAGTTCTTC.

As to this clone: The same CDR3 arises from other DNA sequences in this sample as well. The chain combines TRBV30 with TRBJ1-4; TRBD1 aligns across 8 bases. The germline CDR1 and CDR2 sequences are GTSNPN and SVGIG (reference sequence). The CDR3 runs 16 residues. Trimming removed 0 bases from V and 4 bases from J; junction bases left unmatched: 7. This CDR3 is CAWSVAGGRVNEKLFF. CDR3 coding DNA: TGTGCCTGGAGTGTCGCAGGGGGCAGAGTTAATGAAAAACTGTTTTTT.

The rearrangement links TRBV19 to TRBJ1-2; possibly TRBD1 for D (5 bases). Per the germline V gene, CDR1 is LNHDA and CDR2 is SQIVND (reference sequence). The germline V and J ends were trimmed by 5 bases and 4 bases, with 20 bases remaining between them. The CDR3 is 16 amino acids. The DNA of the CDR3 is TGTGCCAGTAGTCCGGGACTGAGGCTTTATGGCTATGGCTACACCTTC. It is translated as CASSPGLRLYGYGYTF.

This chain connects TRBV19 to TRBJ1-5, with a tentative D call TRBD1 (5 bases). The CDR3 has 15 residues. Germline values: CDR1 LNHDA, CDR2 SQIVND (reference sequence). V was trimmed by 2 bases and J by 3 bases, leaving 11 bases between them. The CDR3, as DNA: TGTGCCAGTAGTATACGGGGACCGCTCAATCAGCCCCAGCATTTT. This gives the protein CASSIRGPLNQPQHF.

The V and J genes are TRBV6-1 and TRBJ2-1, with 7 bases fitting TRBD2. There are 16 residues in the CDR3. V gave up 0 bases and J gave up 8 bases; unmatched junction bases: 10. The germline gives CDR1 MNHNS, CDR2 SASEGT. The CDR3 region is CASSEALRGSGYEQFF. DNA of the CDR3: TGTGCCAGCAGTGAAGCGTTGCGCGGGAGCGGGTATGAGCAGTTCTTC.

The chain recombines TRBV7-6 with TRBJ2-2, with unresolved D. Looked up from germline, CDR1 is SGHVS and CDR2 is FNYEAQ. V lost 0 bases and J lost 6, with 5 bases in between. The CDR3 extends over 13 amino acids. As DNA, the CDR3 is TGTGCCAGCAGCTTAGCGCGACCCGGGGAGCTGTTTTTT. Protein product: CASSLARPGELFF.

J is TRBJ2-3 and V is TRBV4-3; no definite D call. Trimming stripped 2 bases from V and 2 bases from J, with 5 bases between. The germline V gene has CDR1 LGHNA and CDR2 YSLEER. The length of the CDR3 is 13 residues. The CDR3 loop is CASSQTVTDTQYF. The CDR3 nucleotides read TGCGCCAGCAGCCAAACAGTCACAGATACGCAGTATTTT.

The V call is TRBV2, the J call TRBJ2-1, with TRBD2 as a possible D gene (6 bases). Per germline, CDR1 SNHLY and CDR2 FYNNEI. The V gene lost 5 bases and the J gene lost 9 bases, with 17 bases spanning the gap. The CDR3 extends over 14 amino acids. As DNA, the CDR3 is TGTGCCAGCAGTTTGGTTTGGAGGGTTGGTGAGCAGTTCTTC. This gives the protein CASSLVWRVGEQFF. The full variable domain, its missing parts supplied by reference TRBV2 and TRBJ2-1, is EPEVTQTPSHQVTQMGQEVILRCVPISNHLYFYWYRQILGQKVEFLVSFYNNEISEKSEIFDDQFSVERPDGSNFTLKIRSTKLEDSAMYFCASSLVWRVGEQFFGPGTRLTVL.

CDR3 protein: CASSPIMYEQYF. CDR3 DNA: TGTGCCAGCTCACCAATCATGTACGAGCAGTACTTC. This chain joins TRBV18 and TRBJ2-7, with unresolved D. Looked up from germline, CDR1 is KGHSH and CDR2 is LQKENI. Trimming removed 2 bases from V and 4 bases from J, with 6 bases in between. This CDR3 is built from 12 residues.

V is TRBV6-5 and J is TRBJ1-4; no reliable D call. The CDR3 loop spans 13 amino acids. Germline loops: CDR1 MNHEY, CDR2 SVGAGI. V was clipped by 2 bases and J by 8 bases, with 9 bases between them. The CDR3 sequence is CASSYVVGEKLFF. CDR3 sequence (DNA): TGTGCCAGCAGTTACGTCGTGGGGGAAAAACTGTTTTTT.

The J gene is TRBJ2-1, the V gene TRBV6-1; D remains ambiguous. Trimming removed 0 bases at V and 12 bases at J, with 12 bases between. In germline, CDR1 is MNHNS, CDR2 SASEGT. The CDR3 length is 13 residues. CDR3: CASSEAFGSGQFF. The DNA of the CDR3 is TGTGCCAGCAGTGAAGCTTTCGGGTCTGGGCAGTTCTTC.

The chain recombines TRBV28 with TRBJ1-4; possible D gene TRBD1, 6 bases. Germline values: CDR1 MDHEN, CDR2 SYDVKM. The V and J ends lost 11 bases and 6 bases respectively, with 13 bases between them. This CDR3 is built from 12 residues. Here the CDR3 reads CASQGGDEKLFF. CDR3 bases: TGTGCCTCTCAAGGGGGGGATGAAAAACTGTTTTTT. Supplemented by reference TRBV28 and TRBJ1-4, the full variable domain reads DVKVTQSSRYLVKRTGEKVFLECVQDMDHENMFWYRQDPGLGLRLIYFSYDVKMKEKGDIPEGYSVSREKKERFSLILESASTNQTSMYLCASQGGDEKLFFGSGTQLSVL.

Only one count was recorded for this clone. The gene calls are TRBV18 and TRBJ1-4; D is ambiguous. The CDR3 is made up of 14 amino acids. Germline-derived CDR1 and CDR2 are KGHSH and LQKENI. Trimming took 6 bases from V and 0 from J, leaving 8 bases between them. The DNA of the CDR3 is TGTGCCAGCTCGCTTTTTGCAACTAATGAAAAACTGTTTTTT. This sequence encodes CASSLFATNEKLFF.

V usage is TRBV10-3 and J usage is TRBJ2-3; TRBD2 is a possible D gene (5 bases). CDR3 length: 15 residues. V was shortened by 2 bases and J by 8 bases, with 17 bases between the two germline ends. CDR1 and CDR2 (germline): ENHRY, SYGVKD. The CDR3 region has the DNA TGTGCCATCAGTGAGGTTGGGCAGTCTGAGGGTACGCAGTATTTT. Its protein product is CAISEVGQSEGTQYF.

The V call is TRBV18, the J call TRBJ2-7, with unresolved D. Trimming took off 2 bases at V and 2 bases at J, with 16 bases between the two ends. The CDR3 extends over 16 amino acids. Germline assignment: CDR1 KGHSH and CDR2 LQKENI. CDR3 nucleotide sequence: TGTGCCAGCTCACCAGGATGGGCAAACCTCCCCTACGAGCAGTACTTC. Its translation is CASSPGWANLPYEQYF.

This sequence joins TRBV10-2 and TRBJ1-2, with a possible D match to TRBD1 (5 bases). The CDR3 is made up of 12 amino acids. Trimming removed 6 bases at V and 4 bases at J, with 9 bases between. The germline V gene encodes CDR1 WSHSY and CDR2 SAAADI. CDR3 in amino acids: CASRQGAYGYTF. The CDR3 DNA follows: TGCGCCAGCAGGCAGGGAGCCTATGGCTACACCTTC.

This chain joins TRBV7-9 and TRBJ2-7; TRBD1 matches at 10 bases. Looked up from germline, CDR1 is SEHNR and CDR2 is FQNEAQ (reference sequence). Losses at the gene ends were 5 bases for V and 1 base for J; bases not matched to a gene: 8. CDR3 length: 16 residues. The CDR3 DNA is TGTGCCAGCAGCAGACCGGGACAGGGGCTGTCCTACGAGCAGTACTTC. Translating it yields CASSRPGQGLSYEQYF.

The gene calls are TRBV4-1 and TRBJ2-1, with 10 bases aligning to TRBD2. Trimming removed 1 base from V and 9 bases from J; junction bases left unmatched: 21. CDR1 and CDR2 from the germline V gene are MGHRA and YSYEKL. The CDR3 loop spans 20 amino acids. Written as DNA, the CDR3 is TGCGCCAGCAGCCAAGGCGCTAGCGGGAGACTACATTTTCCCTTGGGTGAGCAGTTCTTC. Its translation: CASSQGASGRLHFPLGEQFF.

This sequence joins TRBV28 and TRBJ1-5, with 7 bases aligning to TRBD1. V trimming: 10 bases; J trimming: 12 bases; junction bases outside the gene matches: 12. The CDR3 has 12 residues. Per germline, CDR1 MDHEN and CDR2 SYDVKM. The CDR3 here is CATRDSVFYQHF. The CDR3 DNA reads TGTGCCACTCGGGACAGCGTATTTTACCAGCATTTT.

The chain joins TRBV5-1 to TRBJ2-3, with D perhaps matching TRBD1 (6 bases). V lost 4 bases to trimming and J lost 4 bases, with 19 bases between them. This CDR3 comprises 16 residues. Germline V gene lookup returns CDR1 SGHRS and CDR2 YFSETQ. CDR3 protein: CASSAPTGFESDTQYF. CDR3 nucleotide sequence: TGCGCCAGCAGCGCCCCCACAGGGTTTGAGTCAGATACGCAGTATTTT.

The V gene is TRBV9, the J gene TRBJ1-3; weak D call: TRBD1 (5 bases). Trimming removed 0 bases from V and 1 base from J, with 17 bases in between. CDR3 length: 18 amino acids. Germline CDR1 SGDLS, CDR2 YYNGEE. The CDR3 is CASSVAGARPASGNTIYF. CDR3 nucleotide sequence: TGTGCCAGCAGCGTAGCCGGGGCAAGGCCCGCTTCTGGAAACACCATATATTTT.

The chain has TRBV6-5 and TRBJ2-3; 10 positions agree with TRBD2. The V segment lost 5 bases and the J segment 1 base; nucleotides outside the gene matches: 3. The CDR3 contains 15 residues. The germline V gene encodes CDR1 MNHEY and CDR2 SVGAGI. The CDR3: CASSVGTSGTDTQYF. CDR3 DNA sequence: TGTGCCAGCAGTGTGGGGACTAGCGGCACAGATACGCAGTATTTT.

The rearrangement links TRBV5-1 to TRBJ2-7; D unclear. Germline CDR1 reads SGHRS; CDR2 reads YFSETQ. The CDR3 runs 14 residues. The V end lost 0 bases, the J end lost 2 bases, and 9 bases lay between the germline ends. The CDR3 coding sequence is TGCGCCAGCAGCTTGGATCCACTCACCTACGAGCAGTACTTC. Translated: CASSLDPLTYEQYF.

This clone has just one count. The genes are TRBV9 and TRBJ1-2; no clear D. Germline values: CDR1 SGDLS, CDR2 YYNGEE. The CDR3 totals 15 residues. Trimming cost V 4 bases and J 3 bases, with 16 bases left between them. CDR3: CASSTSTETYYGYTF. The DNA of the CDR3 is TGTGCCAGCAGCACCTCGACCGAAACTTACTATGGCTACACCTTC.

This CDR3 is CASSVLGQKTANEQFF. CDR3 nucleotides: TGTGCCAGCAGTGTATTAGGACAGAAGACTGCCAATGAGCAGTTCTTC. V is TRBV6-1 and J is TRBJ2-1; D is possibly TRBD1 (6 bases). Germline loops: CDR1 MNHNS, CDR2 SASEGT. CDR3 length: 16 residues. V was cut by 4 bases and J by 6 bases, with 19 bases left in between.